The T cell receptor beta chain under discussion was sequenced for a study of cytomegalovirus exposure and HLA in healthy donors. At the level of the study: According to later analysis, the same platform produced the approximately 130 validation and about 630 first-cohort repertoires. Findings of the study overall: The authors listed approximately 150 TCR beta chains as cytomegalovirus-associated.

Germline CDR1 and CDR2: SGHTA and FQGNSA. J gave up 0 bases and V 5 bases, and 15 bases lay outside the gene matches. There are 18 residues in the CDR3. TCRdb keeps only in-frame clones here, not all; method: immunoSEQ multiplex PCR. The repertoire holds about 65,000 clones, with over 85% as singletons. Details on this clone: The antigen remains undetermined.

The receptor's source is a man younger than 30 in good health and CMV-seropositive. J is TRBJ1-2 and V is TRBV7-2, with TRBD1 matching 7 bases. The sequenced material came from PBMCs. The CDR3 nucleotides read TGTGCCAGCAGCATATTTTCAGGGGGTACCAGGACTAACTATGGCTACACCTTC. As protein: CASSIFSGGTRTNYGYTF. Based on the CDR3 plus reference TRBV7-2 and TRBJ1-2, the full variable domain is GAGVSQSPSNKVTEKGKDVELRCDPISGHTALYWYRQSLGQGLEFLIYFQGNSAPDKSGLPSDRFSAERTGGSVSTLTIQRTQQEDSAVYLCASSIFSGGTRTNYGYTFGSGTRLTVV.